The clone carrying this TCR beta chain was observed once. The antigen is unknown. Together with a sample-barcoded 5' primer, a J-beta primer mix was included in a second PCR lasting 7 to 11 cycles. TCRdb re-called the 5' RACE reads through MiXCR, storing one row per CDR3 protein. The sample has some 760,000 distinct CDR3 sequences; just under 25% are singletons. This CDR3 is 12 amino acids long. The germline gives CDR1 SGHDN, CDR2 FVKESK. The source of the sample is a study of blood T cells in healthy people across ages. Whole-study findings and limits: In the absence of known donor CMV status, changes in expanded clonotypes were possibly confounded.

The same data also contributed to another study, on T cells of mothers and their children. That work adds: Random nucleotides (2-4) and sample barcodes were added by the M1S primer used in the second PCR.

The genes are TRBV14 and TRBJ2-5; D uncertain. The end of the DNA fits TRBJ2-1 better, so the J call may be wrong. Sequenced sample: blood. The sequence was obtained from a boy aged 5-17 years in good health. CDR3 loop: CASSQILNEQFF. CDR3 nucleotides: TGTGCCAGCAGCCAAATTCTTAATGAGCAGTTCTTC.